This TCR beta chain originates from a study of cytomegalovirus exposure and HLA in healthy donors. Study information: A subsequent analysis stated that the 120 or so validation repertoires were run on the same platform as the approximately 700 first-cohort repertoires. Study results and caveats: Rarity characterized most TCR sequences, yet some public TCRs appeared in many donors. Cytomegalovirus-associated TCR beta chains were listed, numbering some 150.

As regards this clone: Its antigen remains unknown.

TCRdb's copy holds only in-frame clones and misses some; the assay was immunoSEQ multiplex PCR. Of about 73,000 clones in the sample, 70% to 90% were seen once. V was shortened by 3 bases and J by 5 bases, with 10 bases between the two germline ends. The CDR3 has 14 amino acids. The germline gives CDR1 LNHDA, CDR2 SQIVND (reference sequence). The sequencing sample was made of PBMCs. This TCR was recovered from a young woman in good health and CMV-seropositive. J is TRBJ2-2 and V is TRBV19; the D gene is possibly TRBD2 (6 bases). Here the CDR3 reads CASSITGATGELFF. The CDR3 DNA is TGTGCCAGTAGTATCACGGGAGCGACCGGGGAGCTGTTTTTT.